Many counts were recorded for the clone carrying this T cell receptor beta chain. Antigen: not known. Looked up from germline, CDR1 is SGDLS and CDR2 is YYNGEE. The J segment lost 2 bases and the V segment lost 3 bases, leaving 5 bases of the junction unmatched. This CDR3 comprises 15 residues. The data stem from a study of spatial heterogeneity in lung cancer. Study-level results: In tumors, expanded intratumoral alpha and beta TCR counts tracked mutation counts.

In TCRdb, the 5' RACE reads were re-called with MiXCR into one record per CDR3 protein. The sample yields some 9,900 distinct CDR3 sequences, about 8% seen once. Time point reported: sample taken at primary tumor resection. The TCR sequence derives from a male donor with early-stage non-small cell lung cancer. This sequence joins TRBV9 and TRBJ2-3; TRBD2 matches 8 bases. Here the sequenced sample was lung tumor tissue, taken at surgery. CDR3 in DNA: TGTGCCAGCAGCGGCGGGACTAGGCCCACAGATACGCAGTATTTT. Encoded protein: CASSGGTRPTDTQYF.